Listed below are T cell receptor beta chains from one sample, sequenced in a study of blood T cell repertoires in COVID-19. This table comes from immunoSEQ multiplex PCR, and its TCRdb copy is limited to in-frame clones, with some not included. The sample holds about 100,000 clones, 86% seen once. The sequencing input was peripheral blood. The source is a woman aged 55-70 years in a cohort sampled during active or convalescent COVID-19. Each CDR3 is given with its conserved first and last residue. The D gene is left open where the match is weak. Some rows mark clone size as missing; the rest say once, few, many or name a class of expanded clone.

d_gene: .; j_gene: TRBJ2-3; v_gene: TRBV20-1; abundance: .; CDR3nt: TGCAGTGCCCACTCTGGTCCGCAGTATTTT; CDR3aa: CSAHSGPQYF
d_gene: TRBD1; j_gene: TRBJ1-5; v_gene: TRBV9; abundance: .; CDR3nt: TGTGCCAGCAGCGTGGGACAGTCGGGGCAGCCCCAGCATTTT; CDR3aa: CASSVGQSGQPQHF
d_gene: .; j_gene: TRBJ1-4; v_gene: TRBV5-1; abundance: .; CDR3nt: TGCGCCAGCAGCCCCGGACAGCCAACTAATGAAAAACTGTTTTTT; CDR3aa: CASSPGQPTNEKLFF
d_gene: TRBD1; j_gene: TRBJ1-4; v_gene: TRBV2; abundance: .; CDR3nt: TGTGCCAGCCAAGGACAGGGGGGGGGTGAAAAACTGTTTTTT; CDR3aa: CASQGQGGGEKLFF
d_gene: TRBD1; j_gene: TRBJ2-5; v_gene: TRBV3-1/TRBV3-2; abundance: .; CDR3nt: TGTGCCAGCAGCCAAGATCTAGGCGGGACAGGGGGCGGGGAGACCCAGTACTTC; CDR3aa: CASSQDLGGTGGGETQYF
d_gene: .; j_gene: TRBJ2-1; v_gene: TRBV5-6; abundance: .; CDR3nt: TGTGCCAGCAGCCCCCCGAGGGGGGAGCAGTTCTTC; CDR3aa: CASSPPRGEQFF
d_gene: .; j_gene: TRBJ2-2; v_gene: TRBV12-3/TRBV12-4; abundance: .; CDR3nt: TGTGCCAGCAGTCTACTAACTGTCGGGGAGCTGTTTTTT; CDR3aa: CASSLLTVGELFF
d_gene: TRBD1; j_gene: TRBJ2-6; v_gene: TRBV10-3; abundance: .; CDR3nt: TGTGCCATCAGTCGCCGGGACAGGGGGTTGAATGGGGCCAACGTCCTGACTTTC; CDR3aa: CAISRRDRGLNGANVLTF
d_gene: TRBD1; j_gene: TRBJ1-1; v_gene: TRBV4-2; abundance: once; CDR3nt: TGTGCCAGCAGCCCTAACCACAGGGGGCCCCTGAACACTGAAGCTTTCTTT; CDR3aa: CASSPNHRGPLNTEAFF
d_gene: .; j_gene: TRBJ2-1; v_gene: TRBV4-2; abundance: .; CDR3nt: TGTGCCAGCAGCCAAGCTGGAGAGCGCGATGAGCAGTTCTTC; CDR3aa: CASSQAGERDEQFF
d_gene: TRBD1; j_gene: TRBJ1-2; v_gene: TRBV5-1; abundance: few; CDR3nt: TGCGCCAGCAGCTCGACAGGGGATTATGGCTACACCTTC; CDR3aa: CASSSTGDYGYTF
d_gene: .; j_gene: TRBJ2-5; v_gene: TRBV29-1; abundance: .; CDR3nt: TGCAGCGTTGGGGAACAGGGTTGGAAGACCCAGTACTTC; CDR3aa: CSVGEQGWKTQYF
d_gene: TRBD1; j_gene: TRBJ1-4; v_gene: TRBV7-7; abundance: .; CDR3nt: TGTGCTAGCAGCTTAGGACAGGGCCAAAATGAAAAACTGTTTTTT; CDR3aa: CASSLGQGQNEKLFF
d_gene: TRBD2; j_gene: TRBJ2-3; v_gene: TRBV6-4; abundance: .; CDR3nt: TGTGCCAGCAGTGACTCCAGCGGGATTACGCAGTATTTT; CDR3aa: CASSDSSGITQYF
d_gene: .; j_gene: TRBJ1-1; v_gene: TRBV3-1/TRBV3-2; abundance: .; CDR3nt: TGTGCCAGCAGCCAGGGGAGGGGGAACACTGAAGCTTTCTTT; CDR3aa: CASSQGRGNTEAFF
d_gene: TRBD2; j_gene: TRBJ2-7; v_gene: TRBV5-1; abundance: few; CDR3nt: TGCGCCAGCAGCTTGTCGTGGCTAGCGGGAGGGGCCTACGAGCAGTACTTC; CDR3aa: CASSLSWLAGGAYEQYF
d_gene: .; j_gene: TRBJ2-7; v_gene: TRBV13; abundance: .; CDR3nt: TGTGCCAGCTCTCTGGGGGGCTCCTACGAGCAGTACTTC; CDR3aa: CASSLGGSYEQYF
d_gene: TRBD1; j_gene: TRBJ1-3; v_gene: TRBV5-6; abundance: .; CDR3nt: TGTGCCAGTCAGACAGGGGGCCTTTTTTCCTCTGGAAACACCATATATTTT; CDR3aa: CASQTGGLFSSGNTIYF
d_gene: TRBD2; j_gene: TRBJ2-7; v_gene: TRBV5-1; abundance: .; CDR3nt: TGCGCCAGCAGCTTGGGGGGTTCTAGCGGGAGCTCCTACGAGCAGTACTTC; CDR3aa: CASSLGGSSGSSYEQYF
d_gene: TRBD1; j_gene: TRBJ1-6; v_gene: TRBV28; abundance: few; CDR3nt: TGTGCCAGCAGTCCAGACAGGGCCAGGGTCCTCCACTTT; CDR3aa: CASSPDRARVLHF